This TCR beta chain derives from a study of cytomegalovirus exposure and HLA in healthy donors. Donors were nominally healthy when sampled, though unrecorded immune exposures were likely. On this clone: Its antigen is still unknown.

Primers included in the PCR were 60 Vbeta and 13 Jbeta primers. Method: immunoSEQ multiplex PCR; TCRdb's copy keeps in-frame clones and lacks some. The table includes approximately 70,000 clones, around 74% detected once. Findings and limits, study-wide: Donors were assumed by presence/absence analyses to have roughly uniform sequencing depth.

The germline V gene has CDR1 SQVTM and CDR2 ANQGSEA. J gave up 3 bases and V 6 bases, and 9 bases lay outside the gene matches. The CDR3 spans 14 residues. The V and J genes are TRBV29-1 and TRBJ2-7; 9 nucleotides agree with TRBD1. This sequence was found in a woman younger than 45 in good health and CMV-seropositive. The sequencing input was PBMCs. In DNA form, the CDR3 reads TGCAGCGTGGATACCGGGACAGGGAGCTACGAGCAGTACTTC. Amino acids: CSVDTGTGSYEQYF.